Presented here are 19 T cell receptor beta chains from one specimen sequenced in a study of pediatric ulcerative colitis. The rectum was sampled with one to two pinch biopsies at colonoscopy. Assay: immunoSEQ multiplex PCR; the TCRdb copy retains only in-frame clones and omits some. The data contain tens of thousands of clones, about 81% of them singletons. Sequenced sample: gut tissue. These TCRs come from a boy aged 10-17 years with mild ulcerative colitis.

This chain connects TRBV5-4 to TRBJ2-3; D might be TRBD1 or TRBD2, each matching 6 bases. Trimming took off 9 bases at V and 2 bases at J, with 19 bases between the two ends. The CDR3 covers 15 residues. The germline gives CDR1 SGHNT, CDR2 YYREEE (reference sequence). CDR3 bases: TGTGCCACCTACGGGGGCCCCATTAACACAGATACGCAGTATTTT. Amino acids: CATYGGPINTDTQYF.

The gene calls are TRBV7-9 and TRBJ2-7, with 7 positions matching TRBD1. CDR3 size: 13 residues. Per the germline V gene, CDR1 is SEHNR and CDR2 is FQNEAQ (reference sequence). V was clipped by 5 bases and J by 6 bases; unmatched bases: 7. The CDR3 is CASSVPSGGEQYF. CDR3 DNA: TGTGCCAGCAGCGTACCTTCAGGGGGCGAGCAGTACTTC.

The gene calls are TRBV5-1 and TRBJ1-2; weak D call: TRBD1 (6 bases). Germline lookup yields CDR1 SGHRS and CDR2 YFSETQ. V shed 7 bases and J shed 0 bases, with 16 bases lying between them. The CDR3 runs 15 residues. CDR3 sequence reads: CASGIGGSPNYGYTF. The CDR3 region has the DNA TGCGCCAGCGGGATCGGGGGCAGTCCTAACTATGGCTACACCTTC.

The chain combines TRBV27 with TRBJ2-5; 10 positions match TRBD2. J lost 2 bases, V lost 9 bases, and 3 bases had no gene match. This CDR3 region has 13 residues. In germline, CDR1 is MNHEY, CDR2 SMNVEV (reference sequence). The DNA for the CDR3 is TGTGCCAGTAGGACTAGCGGACAAGAGACCCAGTACTTC. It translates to CASRTSGQETQYF.

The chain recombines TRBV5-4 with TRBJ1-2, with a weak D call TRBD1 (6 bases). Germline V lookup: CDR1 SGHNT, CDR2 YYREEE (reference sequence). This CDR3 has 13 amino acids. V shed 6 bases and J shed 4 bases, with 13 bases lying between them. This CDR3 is CASTQGTPYGYTF. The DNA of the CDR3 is TGTGCCAGCACCCAGGGGACACCCTATGGCTACACCTTC.

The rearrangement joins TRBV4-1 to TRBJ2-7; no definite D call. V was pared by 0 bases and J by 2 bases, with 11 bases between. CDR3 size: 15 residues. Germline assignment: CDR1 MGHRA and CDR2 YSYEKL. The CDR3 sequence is CASSQEGSLAYEQYF. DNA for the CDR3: TGCGCCAGCAGCCAAGAAGGTTCGCTAGCCTACGAGCAGTACTTC.

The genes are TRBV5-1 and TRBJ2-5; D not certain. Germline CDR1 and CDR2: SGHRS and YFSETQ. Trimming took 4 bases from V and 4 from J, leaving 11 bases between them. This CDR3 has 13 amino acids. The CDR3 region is CASSPRVRETQYF. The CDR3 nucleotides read TGCGCCAGCAGCCCCCGGGTGCGAGAGACCCAGTACTTC.

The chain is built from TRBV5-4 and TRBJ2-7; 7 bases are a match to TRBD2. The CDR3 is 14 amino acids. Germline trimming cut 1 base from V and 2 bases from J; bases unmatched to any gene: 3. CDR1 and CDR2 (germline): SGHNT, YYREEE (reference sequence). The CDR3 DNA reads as TGTGCCAGCAGCTTGAGTGGGGGGGCCTACGAGCAGTACTTC. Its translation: CASSLSGGAYEQYF.

CDR3 region: CSADTPTVTNTEAFF. The CDR3 DNA follows: TGCAGCGCCGATACCCCGACAGTTACGAACACTGAAGCTTTCTTT. The V and J genes are TRBV29-1 and TRBJ1-1; D perhaps matches TRBD1 (5 bases). The germline CDR1 and CDR2 sequences are SQVTM and ANQGSEA. Trimming stripped 7 bases from V and 1 base from J, with 19 bases between. The CDR3 runs to 15 residues.

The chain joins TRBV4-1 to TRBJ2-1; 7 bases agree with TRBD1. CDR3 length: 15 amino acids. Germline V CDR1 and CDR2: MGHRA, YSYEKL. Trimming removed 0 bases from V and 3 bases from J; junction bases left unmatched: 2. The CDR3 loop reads CASSQDRDSYNEQFF. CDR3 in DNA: TGCGCCAGCAGCCAAGACCGGGACAGCTACAATGAGCAGTTCTTC.

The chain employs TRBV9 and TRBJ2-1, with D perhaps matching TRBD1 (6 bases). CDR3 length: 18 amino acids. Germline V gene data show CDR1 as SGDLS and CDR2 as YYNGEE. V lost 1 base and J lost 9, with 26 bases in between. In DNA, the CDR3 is TGTGCCAGCAGCGTAAACCCCTTGGTGGGGGCAAAAGGAACTGAGCAGTTCTTC. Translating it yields CASSVNPLVGAKGTEQFF. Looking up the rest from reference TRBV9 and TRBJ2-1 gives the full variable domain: DSGVTQTPKHLITATGQRVTLRCSPRSGDLSVYWYQQSLDQGLQFLIQYYNGEERAKGNILERFSAQQFPDLHSELNLSSLELGDSALYFCASSVNPLVGAKGTEQFFGPGTRLTVL.

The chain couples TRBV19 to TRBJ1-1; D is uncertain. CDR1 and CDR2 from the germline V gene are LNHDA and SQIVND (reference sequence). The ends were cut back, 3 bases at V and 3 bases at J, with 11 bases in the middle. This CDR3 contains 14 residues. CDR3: CASSIPGEDTEAFF. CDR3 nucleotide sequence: TGTGCCAGTAGTATCCCCGGTGAGGACACTGAAGCTTTCTTT.

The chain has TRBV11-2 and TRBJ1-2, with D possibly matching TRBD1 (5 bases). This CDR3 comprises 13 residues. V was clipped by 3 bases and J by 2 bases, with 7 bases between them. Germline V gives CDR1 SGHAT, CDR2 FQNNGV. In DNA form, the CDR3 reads TGTGCCAGCAGCTTCACAGGCAACTATGGCTACACCTTC. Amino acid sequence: CASSFTGNYGYTF.

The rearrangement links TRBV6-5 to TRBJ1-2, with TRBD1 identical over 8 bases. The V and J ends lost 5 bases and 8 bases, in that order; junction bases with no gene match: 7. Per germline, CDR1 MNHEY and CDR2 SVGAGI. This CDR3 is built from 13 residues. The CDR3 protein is CASSAPGGRGYTF. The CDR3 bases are TGTGCCAGCAGTGCCCCAGGGGGCAGGGGCTACACCTTC.

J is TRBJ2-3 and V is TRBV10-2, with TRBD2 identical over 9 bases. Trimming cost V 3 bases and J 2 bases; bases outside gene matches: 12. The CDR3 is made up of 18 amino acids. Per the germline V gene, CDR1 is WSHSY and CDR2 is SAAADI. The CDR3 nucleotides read TGCGCCAGCAGTGACTCCGGGGGTGCGGGGGGGGACACAGATACGCAGTATTTT. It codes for CASSDSGGAGGDTDTQYF.

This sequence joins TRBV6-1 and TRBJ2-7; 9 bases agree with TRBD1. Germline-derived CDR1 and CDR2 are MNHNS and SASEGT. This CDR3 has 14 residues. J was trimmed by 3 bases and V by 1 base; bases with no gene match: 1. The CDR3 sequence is CASSEGQGGYEQYF. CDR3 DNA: TGTGCCAGCAGTGAAGGACAGGGGGGCTACGAGCAGTACTTC.

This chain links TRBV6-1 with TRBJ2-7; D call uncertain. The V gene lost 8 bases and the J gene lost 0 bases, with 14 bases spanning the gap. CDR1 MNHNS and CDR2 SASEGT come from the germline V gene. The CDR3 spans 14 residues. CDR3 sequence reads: CASLKGFLSYEQYF. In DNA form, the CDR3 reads TGTGCCAGCCTAAAGGGCTTCCTCTCCTACGAGCAGTACTTC.

CDR3 sequence: CASSLYTGAAPFYF. CDR3 sequence (DNA): TGTGCCAGCAGCTTATACACAGGGGCTGCCCCATTCTACTTC. This chain connects TRBV11-1 to TRBJ2-7; TRBD1 aligns across 7 bases. This CDR3 spans 14 amino acids. Germline assignment: CDR1 SGHAT and CDR2 FQDESV (reference sequence). V dropped 2 bases and J dropped 13; count of bases not matched to a gene: 14.

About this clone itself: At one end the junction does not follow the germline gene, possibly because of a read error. This CDR3 reads CGVGYGYTF. CDR3 bases: TGCGGGGTGGGCTATGGCTACACCTTC. The rearrangement joins TRBV30 to TRBJ1-2; D uncertain. The CDR3 spans 9 residues. In germline, CDR1 is GTSNPN, CDR2 SVGIG (reference sequence).